The sequence of this T cell receptor beta chain was determined in a study of blood T cell repertoires in COVID-19. Study in general: Sites across the United States, Italy and Spain contributed samples from acute and convalescent COVID-19. The analysed material was cDNA or gDNA that came from T cells, B-cell-depleted T cells, or PBMCs.

As handled by the study authors: For nucleated cells, counts were estimated from reference gene primer amplification. Sequenced by immunoSEQ multiplex PCR; TCRdb stores in-frame clones only, minus some. Clonal size and the V and J genes are those of that table, whereas D and trimming came from the DNA. Seen here are 200,000 to 300,000 clones, roughly 88% observed once, and the top ten hold approximately 2.4%. Per the germline V gene, CDR1 is MNHEY and CDR2 is SMNVEV (reference sequence). V gave up 3 bases and J gave up 2 bases, with 14 bases separating them. The length of the CDR3 is 15 residues. The clonotype was recovered from a middle-aged man who had recovered from COVID-19. The chain uses TRBV27 and TRBJ2-7, with D maybe TRBD2 (7 bases). The sequencing input was peripheral blood. The CDR3 DNA sequence: TGTGCCAGCAGTTTGGGGGGGCAGGACCCCTACGAGCAGTACTTC. Translation gives CASSLGGQDPYEQYF.